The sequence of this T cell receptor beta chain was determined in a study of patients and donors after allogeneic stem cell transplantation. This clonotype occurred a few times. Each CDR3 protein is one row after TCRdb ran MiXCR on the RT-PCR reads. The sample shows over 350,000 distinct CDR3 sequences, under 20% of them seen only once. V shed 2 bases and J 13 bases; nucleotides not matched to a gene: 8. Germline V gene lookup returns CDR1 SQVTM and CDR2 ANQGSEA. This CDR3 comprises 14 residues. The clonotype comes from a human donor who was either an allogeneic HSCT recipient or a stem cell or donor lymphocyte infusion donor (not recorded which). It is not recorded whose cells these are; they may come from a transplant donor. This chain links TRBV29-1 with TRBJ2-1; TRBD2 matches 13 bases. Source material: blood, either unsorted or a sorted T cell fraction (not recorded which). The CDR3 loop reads CSVESLAGGLPQFF. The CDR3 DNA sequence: TGCAGCGTTGAATCACTAGCGGGAGGGTTACCCCAGTTCTTC.